The present entry profiles one T cell receptor beta chain with its context. The antigen is unknown. The data belong to a study of T cell responses to AZD1222 COVID-19 vaccine. CDR1 and CDR2 (germline): MNHEY, SMNVEV (reference sequence). V was trimmed by 3 bases and J by 5 bases, leaving 20 bases between them. The CDR3 covers 18 residues. Libraries were prepared by immunoSEQ multiplex PCR; TCRdb keeps only in-frame clonotypes and omits some of them. The profile covers under 150,000 clones, with 80% to 90% appearing a single time and approximately 1.7% taken by the ten largest. Study-level points and caveats: CD4 TCRs covered the whole spike, strongest at regions 160-218 and 743-854. With two AZD1222 doses given, Spike-specific TCR breadth and depth both rose. In a largely white British group with more females than males, clonal diversity was possibly underestimated.

The sample here was peripheral blood, taken on day 0 of AZD1222 vaccination. This clonotype originated in an adult in good health. The rearrangement links TRBV27 to TRBJ1-6; D ambiguous. This CDR3 reads CASSFFKRREVHNSPLHF. CDR3 sequence (DNA): TGTGCCAGCAGTTTCTTCAAACGCCGGGAGGTACATAATTCACCCCTCCACTTT.